The rows below give T cell receptor beta chains drawn from one sample of a study of T-cell reconstitution after alpha-beta-depleted transplantation in children. From the PCR reads, TCRdb called clonotypes with MiXCR, one entry per CDR3 protein. The sample has hundreds of thousands of distinct CDR3 sequences, approximately 16% seen once. The sequencing used PBMCs from the stem cell graft donor, collected from the stem cell graft. These receptors were taken from a human donor who donated a stem cell graft to a child with acute myeloid leukemia. Both conserved end residues are part of each CDR3. The D gene is left open where the match is weak. Rows may omit the clone size; those that give it use once, few, many or a size class.

abundance | d_gene | j_gene | v_gene | CDR3nt | CDR3aa
many | . | TRBJ1-1 | TRBV7-8 | TGTGCCAGCAGCGGAGGGGGGATTCGCGCTTTCTTT | CASSGGGIRAFF
few | TRBD1 | TRBJ2-2 | TRBV5-1 | TGCGCCAGCAGCTTGATCTCGGACAGGGGGAGCTCCGGGGAGCTGTTTTTT | CASSLISDRGSSGELFF
many | TRBD2 | TRBJ2-3 | TRBV10-3 | TGTGCCATAGGGGAATTAGCGGGAAGTGGAGATACGCAGTATTTT | CAIGELAGSGDTQYF
few | . | TRBJ2-3 | TRBV20-1 | TGCAGTGCTCATCCCCCTAGCGGCACAGATACGCAGTATTTT | CSAHPPSGTDTQYF
many | TRBD1 | TRBJ1-1 | TRBV12-3/TRBV12-4 | TGTGCCAGCAGTTTCGGGCAGGGGGCGAACACTGAAGCTTTCTTT | CASSFGQGANTEAFF
few | . | TRBJ1-3 | TRBV7-2 | TGTGCCAGCAGCTTTTCGGACAGAGCCCTCTCTGGAAACACCATATATTTT | CASSFSDRALSGNTIYF
few | . | TRBJ1-1 | TRBV27 | TGTGCCAGCAGTCCCGAGACACCCCGAATCTTT | CASSPETPRIF
. | TRBD2 | TRBJ2-1 | TRBV20-1 | TGCAGTGCCCCTTCGCTAGCGGGGGGGGGAAATGAGCAGTTCTTC | CSAPSLAGGGNEQFF
many | TRBD1 | TRBJ2-5 | TRBV20-1 | TGCAGTGCTGGGGGCCAGGGGGCATTGTCGTTGGAGACCCAGTACTTC | CSAGGQGALSLETQYF
many | TRBD2 | TRBJ2-4 | TRBV20-1 | TGCAGTGCTAGAGTCAGGGCCGGGGGGAAGGGCATTCAGTACTTC | CSARVRAGGKGIQYF
few | . | TRBJ2-2 | TRBV7-9 | TGTGCCAGCAGCTTAGGCACATGGGAGCTGTTTTTT | CASSLGTWELFF
. | TRBD1 | TRBJ2-2 | TRBV20-1 | TGCAGTGCTAGAGATGATGGGACAGGGGGTCCGGGGGAGCTGTTTTTT | CSARDDGTGGPGELFF
few | . | TRBJ2-3 | TRBV29-1 | TGCAGCGTTGAGGGGGGTTCAAACACAGATACGCAGTATTTT | CSVEGGSNTDTQYF
few | . | TRBJ2-6 | TRBV7-6 | TGTGCCAGCAGCTTTGGCGGACCCGGGGCCAACGTCCTGACTTTC | CASSFGGPGANVLTF
few | . | TRBJ1-1 | TRBV5-6 | TGTGCCAGCAGCGTGGGGGAGCTCCGTCGGGAAGCTTTCTTT | CASSVGELRREAFF
few | . | TRBJ1-2 | TRBV29-1 | TGCAGCACTAGCACTACGGAAGGTTATGGCTACACCTTC | CSTSTTEGYGYTF
many | . | TRBJ2-2 | TRBV20-1 | TGCAGTGCTAGACTGATACGGGACATAGCGAACACCGGGGAGCTGTTTTTT | CSARLIRDIANTGELFF
few | . | TRBJ1-2 | TRBV7-2 | TGTGCCAGCAGCTCTTCTTTCCTCGCTGATGGCTACACCTTC | CASSSSFLADGYTF
many | . | TRBJ2-3 | TRBV20-1 | TGCAGTGCGCGGACCAGTTTCACAGATACGCAGTATTTT | CSARTSFTDTQYF
. | . | TRBJ2-1 | TRBV24-1 | TGTGCCACCAGGACGCGGAATGAGCAGTTCTTC | CATRTRNEQFF
few | . | TRBJ1-1 | TRBV18 | TGTGCCAGCTCACCACGGGAGGGGTACACTGAAGCTTTCTTT | CASSPREGYTEAFF
. | . | TRBJ2-3 | TRBV6-1 | TGTGCCAGCAGCCCTTTACAGCCCACGGAGACAGATACGCAGTATTTT | CASSPLQPTETDTQYF
few | . | TRBJ2-2 | TRBV5-1 | TGCGCCAGCAGCTTGATTGGGTCCCGAAACACCGGGGAGCTGTTTTTT | CASSLIGSRNTGELFF
. | . | TRBJ2-5 | TRBV7-9 | TGTGCCAGCAGGAGGATGTTGGCCCCGGAGGGGGAGACCCAGTACTTC | CASRRMLAPEGETQYF
many | . | TRBJ1-2 | TRBV29-1 | TGCAGCGTTGGTTTGGTGGACAGTGACTTCGACTATGGCTACACCTTC | CSVGLVDSDFDYGYTF
many | TRBD1 | TRBJ2-3 | TRBV7-3 | TGTGCCAGCAGCCCAGGACAGGGCGCAGATACGCAGTATTTT | CASSPGQGADTQYF
. | TRBD2 | TRBJ2-7 | TRBV27 | TGTGCCAGCAGTCTAACTGGACTAGCGGGGGCCTACGAGCAGTACTTC | CASSLTGLAGAYEQYF
many | . | TRBJ1-1 | TRBV25-1 | TGTGCCAGCAGTGTACAGGGTGAAGCTTTCTTT | CASSVQGEAFF
many | . | TRBJ1-5 | TRBV10-3 | TGTGCCATCAGTGTAGGACAGTTGGAGGGATGGGATCAGCCCCAGCATTTT | CAISVGQLEGWDQPQHF
many | TRBD2 | TRBJ2-3 | TRBV20-1 | TGCAGTGCTAGAGAGGGAAGCGGGAGCTTAGATACGCAGTATTTT | CSAREGSGSLDTQYF
few | . | TRBJ1-2 | TRBV7-9 | TGTGCCAGCAGCCCCCGCCGGGATGGCTACACCTTC | CASSPRRDGYTF
many | TRBD1 | TRBJ2-7 | TRBV27 | TGTGCCAGCACCTTGACAGGGAACTACGAGCAGTACTTC | CASTLTGNYEQYF
many | . | TRBJ1-2 | TRBV20-1 | TGCAGTGCTAGAGATGAGGCACCAGCTAACTATGGCTACACCTTC | CSARDEAPANYGYTF
many | . | TRBJ1-2 | TRBV29-1 | TGCAGCGCCGATGTACACTATGGCTACACCTTC | CSADVHYGYTF
few | . | TRBJ1-1 | TRBV7-6 | TGTGCCAGCAGCAGAGGGGGAGTGTACACTGAAGCTTTCTTT | CASSRGGVYTEAFF
. | . | TRBJ1-4 | TRBV6-1 | . | CASTFGGGNEKPFF
. | TRBD2 | TRBJ2-7 | TRBV7-9 | TGTGCCAGCAGCTCGCCGGGGCGGGAGGAGCAGTACTTC | CASSSPGREEQYF
few | . | TRBJ2-2 | TRBV7-2 | TGTGCCAGCAGTCGAGAGGGGGGCGCGAACACCGGGGAGCTGTTTTTT | CASSREGGANTGELFF
many | . | TRBJ2-5 | TRBV5-1 | TGCGCCAGCAGCTTGTGGTCATACCAAGAGACCCAGTACTTC | CASSLWSYQETQYF
. | . | TRBJ1-5 | TRBV7-9 | TGTGCCAGCAGCTACGGGGAGGGAATTGGCAATCAGCCCCAGCATTTT | CASSYGEGIGNQPQHF
. | TRBD2 | TRBJ2-2 | TRBV20-1 | TGCAGTGCTAGAGATCGTTTAGCGGGGGGTGACACCGGGGAGCTGTTTTTT | CSARDRLAGGDTGELFF
many | TRBD2 | TRBJ2-2 | TRBV20-1 | TGCAGTGCTAGAGTAAGCGGGGGCCTGAACACCGGGGAGCTGTTTTTT | CSARVSGGLNTGELFF
. | . | TRBJ2-3 | TRBV7-3 | TGTGCCAGCAGCTTATCCTTGGAAGGAGATACGCAGTATTTT | CASSLSLEGDTQYF
few | TRBD2 | TRBJ2-2 | TRBV7-2 | TGTGCCAGCAGCTTAGCGGGGACTAGCGGGCCCGGGGAGCTGTTTTTT | CASSLAGTSGPGELFF
. | . | TRBJ2-5 | TRBV18 | TGTGCCAGCTCACCACGGGGGCTAAAAGAGACCCAGTACTTC | CASSPRGLKETQYF
. | TRBD1 | TRBJ2-5 | TRBV11-2 | TGTGCCAGCAGCCCTTGGGACAGGGGAAAAGAGACCCAGTACTTC | CASSPWDRGKETQYF
many | TRBD2 | TRBJ2-3 | TRBV29-1 | TGCAGCGTTGACTCTAGCGGGGCAGATACGCAGTATTTT | CSVDSSGADTQYF
few | . | TRBJ1-1 | TRBV20-1 | TGCAGTGCTAGAGATCTTACGAGGGCCTATATGAACACTGAAGCTTTCTTT | CSARDLTRAYMNTEAFF
many | . | TRBJ1-4 | TRBV20-1 | TGCAGTGCAAAGCCAACAGGGTTCAATGAAAAACTGTTTTTT | CSAKPTGFNEKLFF
. | . | TRBJ2-7 | TRBV30 | TGTGCCTGGAGCGCCGGGGGACCCTACGAGCAGTACTTC | CAWSAGGPYEQYF
. | TRBD1 | TRBJ2-1 | TRBV5-1 | TGCGCCAGCAGGCCGGGACAGAGCTACAATGAGCAGTTCTTC | CASRPGQSYNEQFF
. | TRBD2 | TRBJ2-1 | TRBV7-9 | TGTGCCAGCAGCCCGCGGGGGGCCCTTTCCTACAATGAGCAGTTCTTC | CASSPRGALSYNEQFF
few | . | TRBJ1-3 | TRBV7-2 | TGTGCCAGCAGCTTTTCCGGTGATAGTGGAAACACCATATATTTT | CASSFSGDSGNTIYF
many | . | TRBJ1-2 | TRBV28 | TGTGCCAGCAGTCGACAGGACCCATCTAACTATGGCTACACCTTC | CASSRQDPSNYGYTF
. | TRBD2 | TRBJ2-5 | TRBV6-2/TRBV6-3 | TGTGCCAGCAGATCTTTACTAGCGGGAGAGGAGACCCAGTACTTC | CASRSLLAGEETQYF